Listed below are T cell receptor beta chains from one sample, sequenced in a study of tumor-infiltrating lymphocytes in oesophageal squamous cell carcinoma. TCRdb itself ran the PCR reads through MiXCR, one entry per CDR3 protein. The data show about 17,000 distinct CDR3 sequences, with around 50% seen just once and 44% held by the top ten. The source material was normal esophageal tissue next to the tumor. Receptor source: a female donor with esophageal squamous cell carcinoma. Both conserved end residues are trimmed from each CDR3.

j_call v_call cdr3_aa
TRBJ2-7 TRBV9 ASSVGAGVVYEQY
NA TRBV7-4 ASSLGLTGGLGETQY
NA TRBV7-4 ASSFGQGTYNEQY
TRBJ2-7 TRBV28 ASSLTGTSGSNEQY
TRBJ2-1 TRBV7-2 ASSLDANPYNEQF
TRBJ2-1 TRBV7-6 ASSLLQSSYNEQF
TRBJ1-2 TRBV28 ASSVKPRGGYT
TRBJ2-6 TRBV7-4 ASSTLTGTGANVLT
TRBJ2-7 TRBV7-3 ASSPSSLRLSSSPLH
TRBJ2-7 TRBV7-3 ASSLSSGGTGVYYEQY